This T cell receptor beta chain was recorded in a study of T cell responses to AZD1222 COVID-19 vaccine. Measured with immunoSEQ multiplex PCR; TCRdb has only the in-frame clones, and not every one. Here the sample spans around 140,000 clones, around 92% being singletons. CDR1 is DFQATT, CDR2 SNEGSKA, per germline (reference sequence). V dropped 3 bases and J dropped 13 bases, with 13 bases sitting between them. CDR3 length equals 11 residues. The V gene is TRBV20-1, the J gene TRBJ1-5; no clear D. The sequence came from an adult who received the AZD1222 COVID-19 vaccine. The sample in question was peripheral blood, obtained 28 days after the second AZD1222 dose. This CDR3 is CSASSGSSQHF. The CDR3 region has the DNA TGCAGTGCTAGTAGCGGGTCAAGTCAGCATTTT.